This record looks at one TCR beta chain sequence and its context. Its antigen is currently unknown. PCR employed 60 Vbeta and 13 Jbeta primers. Measured with immunoSEQ multiplex PCR; TCRdb has only the in-frame clones, and not every one. The sample has 140,000 to 150,000 clones; roughly 70% are singletons. This specimen comes from a study of cytomegalovirus exposure and HLA in healthy donors. Study summary: An early release of data contained about 85 million unique TCRs, which came from HLA-typed donors.

The V gene's germline CDR1 is SNHLY and CDR2 FYNNEI. Trimming pared 10 bases from V and 14 bases from J, leaving 25 bases between. This CDR3 is 13 amino acids long. Study-level results: Other equally common chains were less clonally expanded than HLA-associated TCR beta chains, a later analysis showed.

V usage is TRBV2 and J usage is TRBJ2-3; D gene unclear. The TCR was taken from a man aged 25-45 years in good health and CMV-seronegative. The sequencing sample was made of PBMCs. The CDR3 sequence is CAIRRVRLSFLYF. In DNA, the CDR3 is TGTGCCATACGTCGGGTTCGACTCTCTTTTCTGTATTTT.